These 5 T cell receptor beta chains originate from one sample sequenced in a study of CD8 T cells in ankylosing spondylitis. A single record per CDR3 protein comes from TCRdb applying MiXCR to the 5' RACE reads. The sample has more than 100,000 distinct CDR3 sequences, over 9.5% seen once. Sequenced material: blood, either unsorted or a sorted T cell fraction (not recorded which). These receptors all come from a female donor with ankylosing spondylitis or in good health (not recorded which).

This clonotype has a count of ten or more. The chain is built from TRBV6-6 and TRBJ1-1; tentatively, D is TRBD1 (6 bases). The CDR3 has 13 residues. V was clipped by 6 bases and J by 8 bases, with 16 bases between them. Germline CDR1 MNHNY, CDR2 SVGAGI (reference sequence). CDR3 coding DNA: TGTGCCAGCAGCCCAGGACAGCATAGAGAAGCTTTCTTT. It codes for CASSPGQHREAFF.

This clonotype was observed many times. The chain uses TRBV5-6 and TRBJ2-2; either TRBD1 or TRBD2 may fit D (6 bases each). V lost 6 bases and J 6 bases, leaving 12 bases between the germline ends. This CDR3 region has 13 residues. Germline V gene lookup returns CDR1 SGHDT and CDR2 YYEEEE. The DNA of the CDR3 is TGTGCCAGCACCCTTGGGGGGCCCGGGGAGCTGTTTTTT. Protein product: CASTLGGPGELFF. The complete variable domain, with remaining parts taken from reference TRBV5-6 and TRBJ2-2, reads DAGVTQSPTHLIKTRGQQVTLRCSPKSGHDTVSWYQQALGQGPQFIFQYYEEEERQRGNFPDRFSGHQFPNYSSELNVNALLLGDSALYLCASTLGGPGELFFGEGSRLTVL.

The rearrangement links TRBV3-1 to TRBJ1-1, with a tentative D call TRBD1 (6 bases). Germline CDR1 LGHDT, CDR2 YNNKEL (reference sequence). V was cut by 0 bases and J by 0 bases, with 11 bases left in between. This CDR3 comprises 16 residues. The CDR3 sequence: CASSQEAGHLNTEAFF. The CDR3, as DNA: TGTGCCAGCAGCCAAGAGGCGGGACACCTGAACACTGAAGCTTTCTTT.

This clonotype was observed many times. V and J are TRBV20-1 and TRBJ2-3; D not resolved. Germline V gives CDR1 DFQATT, CDR2 SNEGSKA (reference sequence). Trimming left V 3 bases short and J 4 bases short, with 11 bases between. CDR3 length: 13 amino acids. In DNA, the CDR3 is TGCAGTGCTAGCCCTGGCGCCGCAGATACGCAGTATTTT. It codes for CSASPGAADTQYF.

There are many counts of this clonotype. The V gene is TRBV18, the J gene TRBJ1-5; TRBD1 might be the D (5 bases). V dropped 4 bases and J dropped 3 bases, with 10 bases sitting between them. The CDR3 runs to 14 residues. Germline loops: CDR1 KGHSH, CDR2 LQKENI. CDR3 region: CASSQGYDNQPQHF. For the CDR3, the DNA is TGTGCCAGCTCACAGGGGTATGACAATCAGCCCCAGCATTTT.